Here is one TCR beta chain with its context. The length of the CDR3 is 15 residues. Trimming cost V 1 base and J 3 bases; bases outside gene matches: 5. The germline V gene has CDR1 SGHAT and CDR2 FQNNGV. This sample is part of a study of T cell changes during pregnancy in multiple sclerosis. Sequencing used immunoSEQ multiplex PCR; TCRdb keeps in-frame clones, though not all of them. The sample records about 20,000 clones, 85% being singletons. This sequence originates from a female donor with multiple sclerosis, enrolled in a pregnancy study. The sample consisted of CD8+ T cells from peripheral blood mononuclear cells, taken after pregnancy. This chain joins TRBV11-2 and TRBJ2-7; 8 nucleotides align to TRBD1. As DNA, the CDR3 is TGTGCCAGCAGCTTAGGGACAGGGAATGTCTACGAGCAGTACTTC. Protein: CASSLGTGNVYEQYF.